This is a list of T cell receptor beta chains from one sample in a study of T cells expressing NK-cell markers. TCRdb reprocessed the 5' RACE reads, with one entry per CDR3 protein and no DNA. This sample's table reports roughly 15,000 distinct CDR3 sequences. The specimen sequenced was blood T cells: a sorted CD56 or NKG2C T cell subset, CD4+ or CD8+ T cells, or bulk PBMC T cells (not recorded which). Source of these receptors: a man aged 18 to 69 in good health. Each CDR3 is given with its conserved first and last residue. Each record gives: V gene, J gene, CDR3 protein.

v_call: TRBV7-2
j_call: TRBJ2-3
cdr3_aa: CASSSGRTTHTQYF

v_call: TRBV7-2
j_call: TRBJ2-7
cdr3_aa: CASSLDRASYEQYF

v_call: TRBV12-3/TRBV12-4
j_call: TRBJ2-3
cdr3_aa: CASSFVAVGTDTQYF

v_call: TRBV5-4
j_call: TRBJ2-2
cdr3_aa: CASSLFGTGGELFF

v_call: TRBV11-2
j_call: TRBJ2-5
cdr3_aa: CASSRGQTIQETQYF

v_call: TRBV4-3
j_call: TRBJ2-1
cdr3_aa: CASSQVRTVYNEQFF

v_call: TRBV20-1
j_call: TRBJ2-3
cdr3_aa: CSAIFPGLAEINTQYF

v_call: TRBV6-2/TRBV6-3
j_call: TRBJ2-3
cdr3_aa: CASSPRAGVSYTQYF

v_call: TRBV10-3
j_call: TRBJ1-2
cdr3_aa: CAITKDRTGDYGYTF

v_call: TRBV6-5
j_call: TRBJ2-7
cdr3_aa: CASSYGMRDRGSYEQYF

v_call: TRBV20-1
j_call: TRBJ2-4
cdr3_aa: CSAGWAPKNIQYF

v_call: TRBV4-2
j_call: TRBJ2-1
cdr3_aa: CASSQVYAAKYNEQFF

v_call: TRBV12-3/TRBV12-4
j_call: TRBJ2-2
cdr3_aa: CASSLTGQTNTGELFF

v_call: TRBV12-3/TRBV12-4
j_call: TRBJ2-7
cdr3_aa: CASRPGTVHHEQYF

v_call: TRBV7-2
j_call: TRBJ2-3
cdr3_aa: CASSLASSLVNVAQYF

v_call: TRBV19
j_call: TRBJ2-7
cdr3_aa: CASSIFRGRSYEQYF

v_call: TRBV24-1
j_call: TRBJ2-1
cdr3_aa: CATSDPRTSGRREQFF

v_call: TRBV6-2/TRBV6-3
j_call: TRBJ1-5
cdr3_aa: CASTDGGNQPQHF

v_call: TRBV20-1
j_call: TRBJ2-5
cdr3_aa: CSARSLGQARETQYF

v_call: TRBV12-3/TRBV12-4
j_call: TRBJ2-2
cdr3_aa: CATLRNTGELFF

v_call: TRBV6-2/TRBV6-3
j_call: TRBJ2-3
cdr3_aa: CASSYPLAGGPDTQYF

v_call: TRBV20-1
j_call: TRBJ2-7
cdr3_aa: CSASKGSYEQYF

v_call: TRBV30
j_call: TRBJ2-5
cdr3_aa: CAWSMGTRETQYF

v_call: TRBV19
j_call: TRBJ1-2
cdr3_aa: CASKTWDYGYTF

v_call: TRBV5-1
j_call: TRBJ2-2
cdr3_aa: CASSSTNLNTGELFF

v_call: TRBV6-1
j_call: TRBJ1-6
cdr3_aa: CASRRQTRDSPLHF

v_call: TRBV6-1
j_call: TRBJ1-3
cdr3_aa: CASSGLTGAGNTIYF

v_call: TRBV5-1
j_call: TRBJ2-3
cdr3_aa: CASSLTGLGTDTQYF

v_call: TRBV6-2/TRBV6-3
j_call: TRBJ1-1
cdr3_aa: CASRSDGKNTEAFF

v_call: TRBV6-2/TRBV6-3
j_call: TRBJ2-7
cdr3_aa: CASSYATSGRLTKQYF

v_call: TRBV7-3
j_call: TRBJ2-1
cdr3_aa: CASSLGTSPYNEQFF

v_call: TRBV7-8
j_call: TRBJ1-1
cdr3_aa: CASSYGQGTSEAFF

v_call: TRBV5-1
j_call: TRBJ2-7
cdr3_aa: CASSQPGQVYEQYF

v_call: TRBV5-5
j_call: TRBJ2-5
cdr3_aa: CASSLRLRETQYF

v_call: TRBV4-2
j_call: TRBJ2-7
cdr3_aa: CASSQDRTSGVQYF

v_call: TRBV12-3/TRBV12-4
j_call: TRBJ2-5
cdr3_aa: CASSWGRETQYF

v_call: TRBV10-3
j_call: TRBJ2-7
cdr3_aa: CAITQGGDYEQYF

v_call: TRBV20-1
j_call: TRBJ2-1
cdr3_aa: CSAVGRHEQFF

v_call: TRBV7-8
j_call: TRBJ2-7
cdr3_aa: CASSRATGLWEQYF

v_call: TRBV7-2
j_call: TRBJ1-1
cdr3_aa: CASSPVAFNTEAFF

v_call: TRBV7-9
j_call: TRBJ2-7
cdr3_aa: CASSLAVGQGPYEQYF

v_call: TRBV7-9
j_call: TRBJ1-5
cdr3_aa: CASASDRSNQPQHF

v_call: TRBV7-2
j_call: TRBJ2-1
cdr3_aa: CASSTWGLAGYNEQFF

v_call: TRBV7-7
j_call: TRBJ2-7
cdr3_aa: CASSLAWGSEQYF

v_call: TRBV5-5
j_call: TRBJ2-1
cdr3_aa: CASSLETGWAFF

v_call: TRBV28
j_call: TRBJ2-2
cdr3_aa: CASGQGAGELFF

v_call: TRBV12-3/TRBV12-4
j_call: TRBJ2-3
cdr3_aa: CASSGLSGGAGTPSTDTQYF

v_call: TRBV20-1
j_call: TRBJ1-5
cdr3_aa: CSARTGGRQPQHF

v_call: TRBV28
j_call: TRBJ2-7
cdr3_aa: CASSLGTGVYEQYF

v_call: TRBV7-2
j_call: TRBJ2-3
cdr3_aa: CASSLEVSTDTQYF

v_call: TRBV7-6
j_call: TRBJ2-7
cdr3_aa: CASSLGGRGVYEQYF

v_call: TRBV11-2
j_call: TRBJ2-3
cdr3_aa: CASSLVPQGLRNTQYF

v_call: TRBV5-1
j_call: TRBJ1-2
cdr3_aa: CASSLDPGATPGYTF

v_call: TRBV7-9
j_call: TRBJ1-2
cdr3_aa: CASSLARGQGGYGYTF

v_call: TRBV29-1
j_call: TRBJ2-4
cdr3_aa: CSVEQGATAKNIQYF